A single sample gave rise to the 25 T cell receptor beta chains below, sequenced in a study of patients and donors after allogeneic stem cell transplantation. MiXCR, applied by TCRdb to the RT-PCR reads, yields one record per CDR3 protein. Among fewer than 180,000 distinct CDR3 sequences, about 36% were seen once, and the ten largest hold about 50%. The specimen was blood, either unsorted or a sorted T cell fraction (not recorded which). These receptors all stem from a human donor who was either an allogeneic HSCT recipient or a stem cell or donor lymphocyte infusion donor (not recorded which). It is not recorded whose cells these are; they may come from a transplant donor.

This clonotype was counted only a few times. The chain carries TRBV6-1 and TRBJ2-5; possibly TRBD2 for D (6 bases). V dropped 5 bases and J dropped 1 base, with 14 bases sitting between them. CDR3 size: 15 residues. CDR1 and CDR2 (germline): MNHNS, SASEGT. The CDR3 DNA is TGTGCCAGCAGTTCCCTCTGGGGGGTCCAAGAGACCCAGTACTTC. Protein sequence: CASSSLWGVQETQYF.

The V call is TRBV9, the J call TRBJ2-3; D might be TRBD1 or TRBD2, each matching 5 bases. Germline values: CDR1 SGDLS, CDR2 YYNGEE. The CDR3 is made up of 17 amino acids. The ends were cut back, 3 bases at V and 2 bases at J, with 19 bases in the middle. The DNA of the CDR3 is TGTGCCAGCAGCGCCGACCATTCCGGGACCGTCACAGATACGCAGTATTTT. This encodes CASSADHSGTVTDTQYF. Full variable domain (missing parts from reference TRBV9 and TRBJ2-3): DSGVTQTPKHLITATGQRVTLRCSPRSGDLSVYWYQQSLDQGLQFLIQYYNGEERAKGNILERFSAQQFPDLHSELNLSSLELGDSALYFCASSADHSGTVTDTQYFGPGTRLTVL.

This clonotype was seen more than once but under ten times. V and J are TRBV4-2 and TRBJ2-1; tentative D call: TRBD2 (5 bases). Germline CDR1 reads LGHNA; CDR2 reads YNFKEQ. Trimming pared 0 bases from V and 3 bases from J, leaving 9 bases between. The CDR3 is 15 amino acids. This CDR3 reads CASSQDRGSYNEQFF. The DNA for the CDR3 is TGTGCCAGCAGCCAAGACCGGGGAAGCTACAATGAGCAGTTCTTC.

The J gene is TRBJ1-2, the V gene TRBV29-1; D ambiguous. Germline CDR1 SQVTM, CDR2 ANQGSEA. The CDR3 totals 14 residues. Between the trimmed V and J ends, which lost 4 bases and 4 bases, there was a span of 16 bases. Written as DNA, the CDR3 is TGCAGCGTTGCTGGGTCCCCGGCGGGCTATGGCTACACCTTC. It translates to CSVAGSPAGYGYTF.

This chain links TRBV9 with TRBJ2-4; perhaps TRBD1 as D (6 bases). V was shortened by 3 bases and J by 1 base, with 14 bases between the two germline ends. The germline gives CDR1 SGDLS, CDR2 YYNGEE. There are 16 residues in the CDR3. CDR3 amino acids: CASSASPDRAKNIQYF. Written as DNA, the CDR3 is TGTGCCAGCAGCGCCTCCCCCGACAGGGCCAAAAACATTCAGTACTTC.

In this sample, this clonotype turned up a few times. The V call is TRBV7-2, the J call TRBJ2-3; either TRBD1 or TRBD2 may fit D (7 bases each). Per germline, CDR1 SGHTA and CDR2 FQGNSA. Trimming left V 5 bases short and J 4 bases short, with 13 bases between. This CDR3 is built from 14 residues. CDR3 amino acids: CASSQGGAADTQYF. In DNA, the CDR3 is TGTGCCAGCAGCCAGGGGGGGGCAGCAGATACGCAGTATTTT.

In this sample, this clonotype turned up a few times. The chain has TRBV5-1 and TRBJ1-1; D call uncertain. V was cut by 6 bases and J by 0 bases, with 6 bases left in between. Germline V gives CDR1 SGHRS, CDR2 YFSETQ. The length of the CDR3 is 12 residues. The CDR3 reads CASTALNTEAFF. The CDR3 DNA sequence: TGCGCCAGCACAGCGTTGAACACTGAAGCTTTCTTT.

On this clonotype itself: In this CDR3 the conserved last residue, phenylalanine or tryptophan, is missing, so a read error is likely. The V call is TRBV3-1, the J call TRBJ1-1, with D tentatively TRBD1 (5 bases). This CDR3 comprises 12 residues. CDR1 and CDR2 (germline): LGHDT, YNNKEL (reference sequence). With 7 bases removed from V and 4 bases from J, the gap between germline ends came to 10 bases. As DNA, the CDR3 is TGTGCCAGCACCACCGGGGGCACTGAAGCTTTCCTT. Amino acid sequence: CASTTGGTEAFL.

The chain is built from TRBV6-6 and TRBJ1-6; the D gene is possibly TRBD1 (5 bases). The CDR3 is 15 amino acids. Germline-derived CDR1 and CDR2 are MNHNY and SVGAGI (reference sequence). Trimming took off 3 bases at V and 3 bases at J, with 9 bases between the two ends. CDR3 amino acids: CASSYGTVYNSPLHF. The CDR3 DNA sequence: TGTGCCAGCAGTTATGGGACGGTCTATAATTCACCCCTCCACTTT.

This clonotype appeared a few times. The genes are TRBV6-2 or TRBV6-3 and TRBJ1-6; no firm D call. The CDR3 contains 15 residues. Germline CDR1 and CDR2: MNHEY and SVGEGT. The V end was cut by 2 bases, the J end by 7 bases, with 12 bases between. CDR3 nucleotide sequence: TGTGCCAGCAGTTACGATCTGATACTCAATTCACCCCTCCACTTT. Its protein product is CASSYDLILNSPLHF.

Remarks on this clonotype: One end of the junction is discordant with germline, which a read error may explain. The rearrangement joins TRBV20-1 to TRBJ1-1; D perhaps matches TRBD1 (6 bases). Germline-derived CDR1 and CDR2 are DFQATT and SNEGSKA (reference sequence). This CDR3 is built from 12 residues. The CDR3 spells CSAMAGAISTGF. In nucleotides, the CDR3 is TGCAGTGCTATGGCAGGGGCAATCTCTACGGGCTTT.

The V call is TRBV10-3, the J call TRBJ1-1, with 8 bases identical to TRBD1. The germline gives CDR1 ENHRY, CDR2 SYGVKD. CDR3 length: 14 amino acids. Trimming at V came to 6 bases and at J to 0 bases, leaving 3 bases not matched to a gene. The CDR3 is CAIRTGGLNTEAFF. The CDR3 DNA follows: TGTGCCATCAGAACAGGGGGGCTGAACACTGAAGCTTTCTTT.

The rearrangement joins TRBV7-9 to TRBJ2-2; D assignment may be TRBD1 or TRBD2 (5 bases each). Germline values: CDR1 SEHNR, CDR2 FQNEAQ (reference sequence). The CDR3 is 15 amino acids. The V and J ends lost 5 bases and 0 bases respectively, with 10 bases between them. The CDR3: CASSPGATNTGELFF. The CDR3 DNA follows: TGTGCCAGCAGCCCCGGGGCCACGAACACCGGGGAGCTGTTTTTT.

The chain is built from TRBV5-6 and TRBJ2-7, with a tentative D call TRBD1 (5 bases). V was cut by 0 bases and J by 2 bases, with 6 bases left in between. The germline gives CDR1 SGHDT, CDR2 YYEEEE. CDR3 length: 13 residues. CDR3 nucleotide sequence: TGTGCCAGCAGCTTGGTGACAGCCTACGAGCAGTACTTC. The encoded protein is CASSLVTAYEQYF.

This clonotype has just a few counts. The CDR3 nucleotides read TGTGCGATCAGCCCAGCTAACTATGGCTACACCTTC. It translates to CAISPANYGYTF. The chain joins TRBV12-3 or TRBV12-4 to TRBJ1-2; no reliable D call. The CDR3 covers 12 residues.

The chain couples TRBV27 to TRBJ1-1; possibly TRBD1 for D (6 bases). The CDR3 extends over 14 amino acids. Per the germline V gene, CDR1 is MNHEY and CDR2 is SMNVEV (reference sequence). Trimming pared 2 bases from V and 4 bases from J, leaving 11 bases between. The CDR3 is CASSLGGRVTEAFF. The CDR3 nucleotides are TGTGCCAGCAGTTTAGGGGGGCGGGTCACTGAAGCTTTCTTT.

This clonotype was detected only a few times. This chain connects TRBV5-5 to TRBJ1-2; tentative D call: TRBD1 (5 bases). V dropped 0 bases and J dropped 6 bases, with 6 bases sitting between them. The germline CDR1 and CDR2 sequences are SGHKS and YYEKEE (reference sequence). The CDR3 runs 12 residues. Here the CDR3 DNA reads TGTGCCAGCAGCTTGGTAGGGGATGGCTACACCTTC. Translated: CASSLVGDGYTF.

The chain is built from TRBV4-2 and TRBJ2-3, with 8 bases fitting TRBD2. This CDR3 contains 16 residues. The germline gives CDR1 LGHNA, CDR2 YNFKEQ. Germline trimming cut 0 bases from V and 4 bases from J; bases unmatched to any gene: 6. The CDR3 spells CASSQETGGPADTQYF. Written as DNA, the CDR3 is TGTGCCAGCAGCCAAGAAACGGGGGGGCCGGCAGATACGCAGTATTTT.

This chain uses TRBV6-5 with TRBJ2-7; D ambiguous. V lost 5 bases, J lost 6 bases, and 11 bases lay in between. Germline CDR1 and CDR2: MNHEY and SVGAGI. CDR3 length equals 12 residues. The DNA for the CDR3 is TGTGCCAGCAGTCCCCGGGTTAGCGAGCAGTACTTC. Its translation is CASSPRVSEQYF.

This clonotype was observed a few times. The V and J genes are TRBV9 and TRBJ1-3; 9 bases are a match to TRBD1. V gave up 1 base and J gave up 3 bases; unmatched junction bases: 5. Germline lookup yields CDR1 SGDLS and CDR2 YYNGEE. CDR3 length: 16 amino acids. The CDR3 sequence is CASSVLTGGDGNTIYF. The DNA for the CDR3 is TGTGCCAGCAGCGTATTGACAGGGGGAGATGGAAACACCATATATTTT.

V is TRBV3-1 and J is TRBJ2-2; D uncertain. The length of the CDR3 is 16 residues. V dropped 0 bases and J dropped 7 bases, with 15 bases sitting between them. Germline CDR1 LGHDT, CDR2 YNNKEL (reference sequence). CDR3 region: CASSQDQRTPDGELFF. The CDR3 coding sequence is TGTGCCAGCAGCCAAGATCAGAGAACCCCAGACGGGGAGCTGTTTTTT.

The chain is built from TRBV27 and TRBJ2-3; D possibly uses TRBD1 or TRBD2 (6 bases each). Deletions cut 2 bases from V and 1 base from J, with 10 bases between. Per the germline V gene, CDR1 is MNHEY and CDR2 is SMNVEV (reference sequence). The CDR3 covers 15 residues. The chain's CDR3 is CASSLNGGRTDTQYF. The CDR3 DNA sequence: TGTGCCAGCAGTTTAAACGGGGGCCGCACAGATACGCAGTATTTT.

This clonotype showed up just a few times. The CDR3 sequence is CASSPGGEQYF. For the CDR3, the DNA is TGTGCCAGCAGTCCCGGGGGCGAGCAGTACTTC. The chain is built from TRBV28 and TRBJ2-7, with a tentative D call TRBD2 (6 bases). Germline V lookup: CDR1 MDHEN, CDR2 SYDVKM. The CDR3 has 11 residues. V lost 5 bases and J lost 6, with 8 bases in between.

The rearrangement joins TRBV20-1 to TRBJ1-6, with D possibly being TRBD1 (5 bases). Germline V lookup: CDR1 DFQATT, CDR2 SNEGSKA (reference sequence). CDR3 size: 12 residues. V shed 3 bases and J shed 5 bases, with 5 bases lying between them. The CDR3, as DNA: TGCAGTGCTAGGACAGATAATTCACCCCTCCACTTT. It is translated as CSARTDNSPLHF.

This clonotype was picked up a small number of times. The conserved phenylalanine or tryptophan normally closing the CDR3 is absent here, so this likely arose from a read error. The DNA is omitted, as the CDR3 cannot be located on it reliably, and the CDR3 follows TCRdb's listing. The rearrangement uses TRBV25-1 and TRBJ2-1; the listed D gene, TRBD2, was not tested against the DNA. The germline V gene encodes CDR1 MGHDK and CDR2 SYGVNS. The CDR3 spans 12 residues, counting both ends. CDR3 loop: CASSESLSGERV.